A selection of T cell receptor beta chains follows, all from one sample in a study of blood T cell repertoires in COVID-19. TCRdb's table, derived via immunoSEQ multiplex PCR, lists solely in-frame clones and lacks some. The table has about 33,000 clones, approximately 89% seen once. The source material was peripheral blood. These receptors were collected from a human donor in a cohort sampled during active COVID-19. Each CDR3 is given with its conserved first and last residue. D genes are given only for firm matches. Some rows mark clone size as missing; the rest say once, few, many or name a class of expanded clone.

j_call clone_size d_call v_call cdr3_length cdr3_aa cdr3_nt
TRBJ1-1 NA TRBD1 TRBV4-1 16 CASSLRDRSWNTEAFF TGCGCCAGCAGCCTAAGGGACAGATCATGGAACACTGAAGCTTTCTTT
TRBJ2-5 once NA TRBV5-4 14 CASSSIGGEETQYF TGTGCCAGCAGCTCCATCGGAGGGGAGGAGACCCAGTACTTC
TRBJ2-3 NA NA TRBV2 15 CASSEGTTSTDTQYF TGTGCCAGCAGTGAAGGGACAACTAGCACAGATACGCAGTATTTT
TRBJ2-7 NA TRBD1 TRBV6-5 14 CASSYFQGAGKQYF TGTGCCAGCAGTTACTTCCAGGGGGCTGGGAAGCAGTACTTC
TRBJ1-1 NA NA TRBV14 16 CASSQDGSVEGRRAFF TGTGCCAGCAGCCAAGACGGATCAGTAGAGGGGAGGAGAGCTTTCTTT
TRBJ2-5 NA TRBD1 TRBV5-1 18 CASSLTGQGASGWETQYF TGCGCCAGCAGCTTAACGGGACAGGGAGCTTCTGGCTGGGAGACCCAGTACTTC
TRBJ1-1 NA NA TRBV5-1 13 CASRKTPESEAFF TGCGCCAGCCGGAAAACCCCGGAGTCTGAAGCTTTCTTT
TRBJ2-2 NA TRBD2 TRBV7-6 14 CASGRLAGTGELFF TGTGCCAGCGGCAGACTAGCGGGAACCGGGGAGCTGTTTTTT
TRBJ2-5 few NA TRBV7-9 15 CASGAKQGKGETQYF TGTGCCAGCGGTGCAAAACAGGGAAAAGGTGAGACCCAGTACTTC
TRBJ1-4 NA TRBD1 TRBV5-1 15 CASSFSNRGGEKLFF TGCGCCAGCAGCTTTTCGAACAGGGGAGGAGAAAAACTGTTTTTT
TRBJ2-3 NA TRBD2 TRBV5-6 16 CASSLRAGGFTDTQYF TGTGCCAGCAGCTTGCGAGCGGGGGGATTCACAGATACGCAGTATTTT
TRBJ1-2 NA NA TRBV11-2 12 CASTPTGQVYTF TGTGCCAGCACCCCCACAGGGCAAGTCTACACCTTC
TRBJ2-2 NA NA TRBV5-1 18 CASSFRGRGFGDTGELFF TGCGCCAGCAGCTTCCGGGGGCGGGGGTTCGGCGACACCGGGGAGCTGTTTTTT
TRBJ1-1 few TRBD1 TRBV27 14 CASSLSISGGEAFF TGTGCCAGCAGTTTATCGATATCAGGGGGTGAGGCTTTCTTT
TRBJ2-1 NA TRBD2 TRBV11-1 16 CASSPGAGGSYNEQFF TGTGCCAGCAGCCCAGGAGCGGGAGGCTCCTACAATGAGCAGTTCTTC
TRBJ2-7 NA NA TRBV7-9 15 CASRNIRGSFYEQYF TGTGCCAGCAGAAACATAAGGGGGAGCTTCTACGAGCAGTACTTC
TRBJ2-1 NA TRBD2 TRBV27 15 CASSWTSGNYNEQFF TGTGCCAGCAGTTGGACTAGCGGGAACTACAATGAGCAGTTCTTC
TRBJ2-7 NA NA TRBV27 15 CASSLRQEAGYEQYF TGTGCCAGCAGTCTAAGACAGGAAGCAGGCTACGAGCAGTACTTC
TRBJ2-2 NA NA TRBV19 13 CASSIPGTGELFF TGTGCCAGTAGTATACCAGGCACCGGGGAGCTGTTTTTT
TRBJ2-2 NA TRBD1 TRBV28 15 CASSSDRVNTGELFF TGTGCCAGCAGTTCGGACAGGGTGAACACCGGGGAGCTGTTTTTT
TRBJ1-1 NA NA TRBV5-6 15 CASSLRGREDTEAFF TGTGCCAGCAGCTTGAGAGGGAGGGAAGACACTGAAGCTTTCTTT
TRBJ2-6 NA NA TRBV7-2 16 CASSAWTVSGANVLTF TGTGCCAGCAGCGCTTGGACAGTCTCTGGGGCCAACGTCCTGACTTTC
TRBJ1-2 NA NA TRBV7-9 15 CASSLSGVVYYGYTF TGTGCCAGCAGCCTATCAGGCGTGGTGTACTATGGCTACACCTTC
TRBJ1-1 NA TRBD1 TRBV2 16 CASRTPPGQGRTEAFF TGTGCCAGCAGGACACCCCCGGGACAGGGTAGGACTGAAGCTTTCTTT
TRBJ1-1 NA TRBD1 TRBV6-5 15 CASSYSDRARTEAFF TGTGCCAGCAGTTACTCGGACAGGGCGAGGACTGAAGCTTTCTTT
TRBJ2-1 NA TRBD2 TRBV7-3 18 CASSPSGGPISSYNEQFF TGTGCCAGCAGCCCAAGCGGGGGTCCCATTAGCTCCTACAATGAGCAGTTCTTC
TRBJ2-5 few TRBD2 TRBV7-2 15 CASIPRGGAWETQYF TGTGCCAGCATCCCACGCGGGGGGGCCTGGGAGACCCAGTACTTC
TRBJ2-2 NA NA TRBV7-8 12 CGEQAENGELFF TGTGGGGAGCAAGCGGAGAACGGGGAGCTGTTTTTT
TRBJ2-3 once TRBD2 TRBV30 14 CAWGLAGGTDTQYF TGTGCCTGGGGACTAGCGGGGGGGACAGATACGCAGTATTTT
TRBJ2-7 NA NA TRBV7-7 14 CASSLGLGAYEQYF TGTGCTAGCAGCCTGGGACTCGGCGCCTACGAGCAGTACTTC
TRBJ2-1 NA TRBD2 TRBV2 16 CASRESAGVGYNEQFF TGTGCCAGCAGAGAGTCAGCGGGAGTGGGATACAATGAGCAGTTCTTC
TRBJ2-6 NA TRBD2 TRBV6-5 15 CASSYSGGNRNVLTF TGTGCCAGCAGTTACTCGGGGGGGAATAGGAACGTCCTGACTTTC
TRBJ2-1 NA TRBD2 TRBV6-5 15 CASSLTGGPRNEQFF TGTGCCAGCAGTCTGACGGGAGGACCAAGGAATGAGCAGTTCTTC
TRBJ1-3 NA NA TRBV6-5 14 CASSQGRSGNTIYF TGTGCCAGCAGTCAGGGGCGCTCTGGAAACACCATATATTTT
TRBJ2-5 few NA TRBV2 16 CASSESGSGARETQYF TGTGCCAGCAGTGAATCTGGTAGCGGCGCGCGAGAGACCCAGTACTTC
TRBJ1-5 medium-sized NA TRBV2 14 CASSDQGGNQPQHF TGTGCCAGCAGTGACCAGGGTGGCAATCAGCCCCAGCATTTT
TRBJ1-5 NA TRBD1 TRBV5-3 12 CARSPGGQGQHF TGTGCCAGAAGCCCCGGGGGACAGGGCCAGCATTTT
TRBJ1-3 NA TRBD1 TRBV9 16 CASSVVGQGPGNTIYF TGTGCCAGCAGCGTAGTGGGACAGGGGCCCGGAAACACCATATATTTT
TRBJ1-2 NA NA TRBV19 16 CASSMVGSLVDGGYTF TGTGCCAGTAGTATGGTGGGCAGCCTCGTAGATGGTGGCTACACCTTC
TRBJ2-2 NA NA TRBV9 17 CASSSGGAGLGTGELFF TGTGCCAGCAGCTCCGGGGGAGCGGGTCTGGGAACCGGGGAGCTGTTTTTT
TRBJ1-2 NA TRBD1 TRBV7-9 16 CASSLAGRTGIYGYTF TGTGCCAGCAGCTTAGCGGGTAGGACAGGGATCTATGGCTACACCTTC
TRBJ1-1 NA NA TRBV19 14 CASSIWQGDTEAFF TGTGCCAGTAGTATTTGGCAGGGTGACACTGAAGCTTTCTTT
TRBJ2-7 NA TRBD2 TRBV28 13 CASRGVLSYEQYF TGTGCCAGCCGGGGGGTCCTCTCCTACGAGCAGTACTTC
TRBJ2-1 NA TRBD2 TRBV18 16 CASSQTGTSGYNEQFF TGTGCCAGCTCACAAACCGGGACTAGTGGCTACAATGAGCAGTTCTTC
TRBJ2-5 NA TRBD1 TRBV7-8 14 CASSPTGGRETQYF TGTGCCAGCAGCCCGACAGGGGGTAGGGAGACCCAGTACTTC
TRBJ1-2 NA NA TRBV19 14 CASSKIDRNYGYTF TGTGCCAGTAGTAAAATTGACAGGAACTATGGCTACACCTTC
TRBJ2-7 NA TRBD1 TRBV6-5 16 CASSYSKTGGSYEQYF TGTGCCAGCAGTTACTCGAAGACAGGGGGATCCTACGAGCAGTACTTC
TRBJ2-1 NA TRBD2 TRBV30 12 CAGAGGQNEQFF TGTGCCGGAGCGGGGGGGCAAAATGAGCAGTTCTTC
TRBJ2-6 NA NA TRBV11-2 17 CASSQRDLNSGANVLTF TGTGCCAGCAGCCAACGGGACTTGAATTCTGGGGCCAACGTCCTGACTTTC
TRBJ2-1 NA NA TRBV5-1 15 CASSLEGGSYNEQFF TGCGCCAGCAGCTTAGAAGGCGGATCCTACAATGAGCAGTTCTTC
TRBJ2-7 few TRBD2 TRBV3-1/TRBV3-2 15 CASSHGLAGPYEQYF TGTGCCAGCAGCCATGGACTAGCGGGGCCCTACGAGCAGTACTTC
TRBJ1-6 NA NA TRBV27 15 CASSLWGEGNSPLHF TGTGCCAGCAGTTTATGGGGTGAGGGAAATTCACCCCTCCACTTT
TRBJ2-7 NA NA TRBV9 16 CASSIGGDGSTYEQYF TGTGCCAGCAGTATAGGGGGAGACGGGTCTACGTACGAGCAGTACTTC
TRBJ2-5 NA TRBD1 TRBV20-1 14 CSASNRGDGETQYF TGCAGTGCTAGTAACAGGGGGGACGGAGAGACCCAGTACTTC